Following are 15 T cell receptor beta chains from one sample sequenced in a study of chemoradiotherapy in HPV16-positive cancers. Only in-frame clones appear in the TCRdb table, and some are missing; sequencing was by immunoSEQ multiplex PCR. The sample comprises 13,000 to 15,000 clones, just under 70% of which are singletons, and approximately 19% rests with the top ten. The sample was collected from a patient who underwent chemoradiotherapy. These TCRs come from a human donor with HPV-associated anogenital cancer.

This chain connects TRBV7-7 to TRBJ2-5, with TRBD1 matching 10 bases. The CDR3 is made up of 16 amino acids. V was clipped by 1 base and J by 5 bases; unmatched bases: 7. Per the germline V gene, CDR1 is SSHAT and CDR2 is FNYEAQ (reference sequence). CDR3 amino acids: CASSLVGTGAVETQYF. CDR3 sequence (DNA): TGTGCCAGCAGCTTAGTCGGGACAGGGGCCGTGGAGACCCAGTACTTC.

In its sample, this clone is medium-sized. The chain employs TRBV6-5 and TRBJ2-3, with unresolved D. V lost 3 bases and J 6 bases, leaving 10 bases between the germline ends. The CDR3 totals 13 residues. The V gene's germline CDR1 is MNHEY and CDR2 SVGAGI. The CDR3 here is CASSYSSRDTQYF. As DNA, the CDR3 is TGTGCCAGCAGTTATTCATCCCGGGATACGCAGTATTTT.

This clone was picked up a small number of times. The chain combines TRBV2 with TRBJ2-1, with D perhaps TRBD1 (6 bases). CDR1 is SNHLY and CDR2 is FYNNEI in the germline V gene. The CDR3 is made up of 14 amino acids. Trimming removed 8 bases at V and 1 base at J, with 12 bases between. The CDR3 DNA sequence: TGTGCCAGCGTACAGGGAATATCCTACAATGAGCAGTTCTTC. Its translation: CASVQGISYNEQFF.

The rearrangement links TRBV10-3 to TRBJ2-2; D is possibly TRBD1 (6 bases). The CDR3 loop spans 14 amino acids. V was clipped by 8 bases and J by 3 bases, with 13 bases between them. The germline gives CDR1 ENHRY, CDR2 SYGVKD. The CDR3 reads CAIRLGHDTGELFF. CDR3 sequence (DNA): TGTGCCATCCGACTGGGACATGACACCGGGGAGCTGTTTTTT.

The chain is built from TRBV19 and TRBJ1-2; unclear D gene. The CDR3 loop spans 13 amino acids. The V end was cut by 3 bases, the J end by 0 bases, with 5 bases between. From germline, CDR1 is LNHDA and CDR2 SQIVND (reference sequence). CDR3 protein: CASSINTNYGYTF. DNA of the CDR3: TGTGCCAGTAGTATCAATACTAACTATGGCTACACCTTC.

This sequence joins TRBV10-3 and TRBJ2-6, with 12 bases lining up with TRBD1. Trimming at V came to 6 bases and at J to 4 bases, leaving 7 bases not matched to a gene. Germline CDR1 and CDR2: ENHRY and SYGVKD. The CDR3 spans 17 residues. For the CDR3, the DNA is TGTGCCATCAGAGGGACAGGGGGCGTCTCAGGGGCCAACGTCCTGACTTTC. This encodes CAIRGTGGVSGANVLTF.

This clone has just a few counts. This chain links TRBV27 with TRBJ2-2; D is possibly TRBD1 (6 bases). Germline CDR1 is MNHEY and CDR2 is SMNVEV (reference sequence). V was cut by 2 bases and J by 7 bases, with 8 bases left in between. The length of the CDR3 is 13 residues. In DNA, the CDR3 is TGTGCCAGCAGTTTACAGGGGTACGGGGAGCTGTTTTTT. Its protein is CASSLQGYGELFF.

The chain employs TRBV27 and TRBJ2-7; 7 nucleotides match TRBD1. The CDR3 has 14 residues. J was trimmed by 2 bases and V by 6 bases; bases with no gene match: 7. Per germline, CDR1 MNHEY and CDR2 SMNVEV (reference sequence). The CDR3 loop is CASRPMTGTYEQYF. The DNA of the CDR3 is TGTGCCAGCAGGCCGATGACAGGGACCTACGAGCAGTACTTC.

The chain recombines TRBV2 with TRBJ2-2, with a tentative D call TRBD1 (5 bases). The CDR3 contains 13 residues. Deletions cut 7 bases from V and 7 bases from J, with 13 bases between. CDR1 is SNHLY, CDR2 FYNNEI, per germline. The CDR3 DNA reads TGTGCCAGCACGAGCAGGGCCTACGGGGAGCTGTTTTTT. Translation gives CASTSRAYGELFF.

The CDR3 here is CASSEVGGTEAFF. For the CDR3, the DNA is TGTGCCAGTAGCGAGGTGGGCGGCACTGAAGCTTTCTTT. This chain links TRBV19 with TRBJ1-1; D uncertain. The CDR3 runs to 13 residues. Germline CDR1 and CDR2: LNHDA and SQIVND (reference sequence). V lost 6 bases to trimming and J lost 4 bases, with 12 bases between them.

This clone was found a few times. The genes are TRBV2 and TRBJ1-5; 8 bases are a match to TRBD1. Germline V gives CDR1 SNHLY, CDR2 FYNNEI. Trimming took 6 bases from V and 2 from J; bases not matched to a gene: 3. The CDR3 spans 14 residues. CDR3 region: CASRDRVRNQPQHF. Here the CDR3 DNA reads TGTGCCAGCAGGGACAGGGTTCGCAATCAGCCCCAGCATTTT. Looking up the rest from reference TRBV2 and TRBJ1-5 gives the full variable domain: EPEVTQTPSHQVTQMGQEVILRCVPISNHLYFYWYRQILGQKVEFLVSFYNNEISEKSEIFDDQFSVERPDGSNFTLKIRSTKLEDSAMYFCASRDRVRNQPQHFGDGTRLSIL.

This clone qualifies as medium-sized (0.01 to 0.1%). The chain employs TRBV7-2 and TRBJ2-7; D is unclear. The length of the CDR3 is 12 residues. Germline loops: CDR1 SGHTA, CDR2 FQGNSA. Trimming shortened V by 3 bases and J by 9 bases, and 12 bases separated the two germline ends. The CDR3 region has the DNA TGTGCCAGCAGCTTGGATTTGGGTGGGCAGTACTTC. Residues: CASSLDLGGQYF. The full variable domain, rest sourced from reference TRBV7-2 and TRBJ2-7, is GAGVSQSPSNKVTEKGKDVELRCDPISGHTALYWYRQSLGQGLEFLIYFQGNSAPDKSGLPSDRFSAERTGGSVSTLTIQRTQQEDSAVYLCASSLDLGGQYFGPGTRLTVT.

The V call is TRBV9, the J call TRBJ1-2; TRBD1 matches 9 bases. Germline V gene lookup returns CDR1 SGDLS and CDR2 YYNGEE. There are 13 residues in the CDR3. The junction had 11 bases not matched to a gene; V was cut back by 4 bases and J by 13 bases. The CDR3 loop reads CASSLWGQGLITF. CDR3 DNA: TGTGCCAGCAGCCTGTGGGGACAGGGCTTAATCACCTTC.

CDR3 sequence: CASASGDSSYNEQFF. CDR3 coding DNA: TGCGCCAGCGCCAGCGGGGATTCCTCCTACAATGAGCAGTTCTTC. The chain carries TRBV5-1 and TRBJ2-1; the match to TRBD2 covers 7 bases. V lost 7 bases, J lost 0 bases, and 7 bases stayed unmatched. The length of the CDR3 is 15 residues. Germline V gives CDR1 SGHRS, CDR2 YFSETQ. Full variable domain (outside the CDR3, taken from reference TRBV5-1 and TRBJ2-1): KAGVTQTPRYLIKTRGQQVTLSCSPISGHRSVSWYQQTPGQGLQFLFEYFSETQRNKGNFPGRFSGRQFSNSRSEMNVSTLELGDSALYLCASASGDSSYNEQFFGPGTRLTVL.

In this sample, this clone turned up a few times. The chain couples TRBV7-2 to TRBJ1-6; unclear D gene. Germline CDR1 is SGHTA and CDR2 is FQGNSA. Between the trimmed V and J ends, which lost 7 bases and 7 bases, there was a span of 17 bases. The CDR3 sequence is 15 residues long. The chain's CDR3 is CASTPTNSVNSPLHF. In nucleotides, the CDR3 is TGTGCCAGCACCCCGACAAACTCGGTCAATTCACCCCTCCACTTT. The whole variable domain, filled in from reference TRBV7-2 and TRBJ1-6, reads GAGVSQSPSNKVTEKGKDVELRCDPISGHTALYWYRQSLGQGLEFLIYFQGNSAPDKSGLPSDRFSAERTGGSVSTLTIQRTQQEDSAVYLCASTPTNSVNSPLHFGNGTRLTVT.